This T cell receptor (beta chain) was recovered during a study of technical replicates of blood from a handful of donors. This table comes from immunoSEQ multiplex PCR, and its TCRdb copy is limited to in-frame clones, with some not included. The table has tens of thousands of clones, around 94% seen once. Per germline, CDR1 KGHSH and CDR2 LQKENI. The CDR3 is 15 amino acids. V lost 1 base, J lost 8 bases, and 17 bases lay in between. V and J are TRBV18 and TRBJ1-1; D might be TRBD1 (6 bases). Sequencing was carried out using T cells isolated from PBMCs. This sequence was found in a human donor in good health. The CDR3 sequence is CASSPQRGRGQEAFF. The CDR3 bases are TGTGCCAGCTCACCACAGAGAGGCAGGGGTCAAGAAGCTTTCTTT.